These 15 T cell receptor beta chains were sequenced from one sample in a study of T cell repertoires in cytomegalovirus infection (dated by TCRdb to between 2018 and 2020). This sample was sequenced with an Illumina HiSeq 1500. The public reads were reanalyzed by TCRdb: fastp trimming at Q25, MiXCR alignment, in-frame beta chains only. Under each unique CDR3 protein, matching rows form one entry showing the most common genes and DNA. In this sample the table shows about 920,000 distinct CDR3 sequences, around 30% of which occur a single time. The ten most abundant clones make up over 12% of the sample. These TCRs' antigens remain unknown. Taken with the paper, the label for treatment or condition translates to: in vitro stimulation with specific CMV peptide epitopes to enrich CMV-specific T cells. The material sequenced was cultured CD8+ T cells from PBMCs, taken from culture after CMV antigen stimulation. These receptor sequences come from a human donor in good health (CMV status not recorded). Some clones in this sample may be carry-over from other donors' samples.

Points on this clonotype: One end of the junction varies from germline; a read error may be responsible. V usage is TRBV19 and J usage is TRBJ2-3; D ambiguous. Germline loops: CDR1 LNHDA, CDR2 SQIVND (reference sequence). There are 16 residues in the CDR3. Written as DNA, the CDR3 is TGCGCCAGTAGTATACCTCGGATGCCTTTAGGAGATACGCAGTATTTT. Protein sequence: CASSIPRMPLGDTQYF. The full variable domain, with the rest looked up from reference TRBV19 and TRBJ2-3, is DGGITQSPKYLFRKEGQNVTLSCEQNLNHDAMYWYRQDPGQGLRLIYYSQIVNDFQKGDIAEGYSVSREKKESFPLTVTSAQKNPTAFYLCASSIPRMPLGDTQYFGPGTRLTVL.

J is TRBJ1-1 and V is TRBV7-9; a weak D match, TRBD1 (5 bases). Germline V gives CDR1 SEHNR, CDR2 FQNEAQ (reference sequence). V was trimmed by 6 bases and J by 6 bases, leaving 11 bases between them. The CDR3 is 12 amino acids. The CDR3 here is CASRYEGPEAFF. Written as DNA, the CDR3 is TGTGCCAGCAGGTACGAGGGACCTGAAGCTTTCTTT.

The chain combines TRBV6-1 with TRBJ2-3; D might be TRBD2 (7 bases). V lost 6 bases to trimming and J lost 2 bases, with 12 bases between them. The CDR3 spans 14 residues. Looked up from germline, CDR1 is MNHNS and CDR2 is SASEGT. The CDR3 nucleotides read TGTGCCAGCAGGGGGGGGGGGGCCACAGATACGCAGTATTTT. Amino acids: CASRGGGATDTQYF.

The V and J genes are TRBV20-1 and TRBJ2-7; 8 bases are a match to TRBD1. Germline loops: CDR1 DFQATT, CDR2 SNEGSKA (reference sequence). V shed 3 bases, J shed 7 bases, and the junction held 11 bases outside the gene matches. CDR3 length equals 14 residues. This CDR3 is CSARERQGAGEQYF. The CDR3 DNA follows: TGCAGTGCTAGGGAACGTCAGGGGGCAGGAGAGCAGTACTTC.

This clonotype was picked up a small number of times. This chain links TRBV6-6 with TRBJ2-1, with 9 bases that match TRBD2. The V and J ends lost 6 bases and 16 bases, in that order; junction bases with no gene match: 7. The germline gives CDR1 MNHNY, CDR2 SVGAGI (reference sequence). The CDR3 consists of 11 residues. Here the CDR3 DNA reads TGTGCCAGCAGCAGAGCGGGGGGCACTTTCTTC. Translation: CASSRAGGTFF.

This clonotype was counted at least ten times. The J gene is TRBJ2-7, the V gene TRBV7-8, with a possible D match to TRBD1 (5 bases). Germline lookup yields CDR1 SGHVS and CDR2 FQNEAQ. Trimming pared 5 bases from V and 4 bases from J, leaving 12 bases between. This CDR3 has 13 residues. The CDR3 sequence: CASSQGWVYEQYV. As DNA, the CDR3 is TGTGCCAGCAGCCAGGGCTGGGTTTACGAGCAGTACGTC.

This clonotype was detected only a few times. V is TRBV7-9 and J is TRBJ2-1; D unclear. V lost 3 bases to trimming and J lost 8 bases, with 8 bases between them. This CDR3 is 12 amino acids long. Per the germline V gene, CDR1 is SEHNR and CDR2 is FQNEAQ (reference sequence). CDR3 residues: CASSFSSDEQFF. The CDR3, as DNA: TGTGCCAGCAGCTTCTCTAGTGATGAGCAGTTCTTC.

This clonotype was observed many times. The chain couples TRBV7-6 to TRBJ2-1, with 7 bases lining up with TRBD2. The CDR3 spans 15 residues. V was pared by 1 base and J by 0 bases, with 0 bases of the junction left unmatched. From germline, CDR1 is SGHVS and CDR2 FNYEAQ. CDR3 bases: TGTGCCAGCAGCTTAGGGGACTACTCCTACAATGAGCAGTTCTTC. Amino acid sequence: CASSLGDYSYNEQFF. Full variable domain (outside the CDR3, taken from reference TRBV7-6 and TRBJ2-1): GAGVSQSPRYKVTKRGQDVALRCDPISGHVSLYWYRQALGQGPEFLTYFNYEAQQDKSGLPNDRFSAERPEGSISTLTIQRTEQRDSAMYRCASSLGDYSYNEQFFGPGTRLTVL.

This clonotype was seen ten or more times. The rearrangement joins TRBV7-2 to TRBJ2-5; D possibly corresponds to TRBD2 (5 bases). V lost 8 bases to trimming and J lost 5 bases, with 21 bases between them. Germline CDR1 and CDR2: SGHTA and FQGNSA. The CDR3 is made up of 15 amino acids. In nucleotides, the CDR3 is TGTGCCAGCGGATCCACGGGGTCTTTAGTGGAGACCCAGTACTTC. It encodes CASGSTGSLVETQYF.

This clonotype was seen a few times. The rearrangement uses TRBV27 and TRBJ2-3; perhaps D is TRBD1 or TRBD2 (5 bases each). CDR1 MNHEY and CDR2 SMNVEV come from the germline V gene (reference sequence). With 5 bases removed from V and 2 bases from J, the gap between germline ends came to 11 bases. This CDR3 has 14 residues. The CDR3 DNA follows: TGTGCCAGCAGTCCGGGGCGGTACACAGATACGCAGTATTTT. Its translation: CASSPGRYTDTQYF.

This chain uses TRBV4-1 with TRBJ2-2; 8 bases are shared with TRBD1. Per germline, CDR1 MGHRA and CDR2 YSYEKL. Trimming removed 9 bases from V and 2 bases from J; junction bases left unmatched: 11. CDR3 length equals 16 residues. Here the CDR3 reads CASREVTGANTGELFF. The CDR3 DNA is TGCGCCAGTCGCGAGGTGACAGGGGCCAACACCGGGGAGCTGTTTTTT.

About this clonotype itself: Relative to the germline gene, one junction end is altered; a read error may explain this. The rearrangement joins TRBV11-2 to TRBJ2-7, with a tentative D call TRBD2 (5 bases). The CDR3 is made up of 16 amino acids. Looked up from germline, CDR1 is SGHAT and CDR2 is FQNNGV. This CDR3 is CASRLGPGKPPYEQYF. The DNA of the CDR3 is TGTGCCAGCAGATTAGGTCCGGGGAAACCCCCCTACGAGCAGTACTTC.

This chain links TRBV13 with TRBJ2-7, with D possibly being TRBD1 or TRBD2 (5 bases each). The CDR3 runs 16 residues. CDR1 and CDR2 (germline): PRHDT, FYEKMQ (reference sequence). Deletions cut 2 bases from V and 9 bases from J, with 23 bases between. CDR3 region: CASSLFVGDPELVQYF. The CDR3 nucleotides read TGTGCCAGCAGCTTATTTGTCGGGGACCCTGAATTAGTGCAGTACTTC.

This clonotype was counted many times. The rearrangement joins TRBV7-8 to TRBJ1-2; 9 positions agree with TRBD1. The V gene end was trimmed by 4 bases and the J gene end by 5 bases; junction bases not matched to a gene: 17. Per germline, CDR1 SGHVS and CDR2 FQNEAQ. The CDR3 runs to 18 residues. CDR3 sequence reads: CASSSPPIYRDREYGYTF. DNA of the CDR3: TGTGCCAGCAGCTCCCCTCCCATCTACCGGGACAGGGAGTATGGCTACACCTTC.

There are a few counts of this clonotype. The chain couples TRBV9 to TRBJ2-3; 7 bases match TRBD1. The germline V gene has CDR1 SGDLS and CDR2 YYNGEE. The V segment lost 4 bases and the J segment 4 bases; nucleotides outside the gene matches: 3. The CDR3 has 13 amino acids. The CDR3 sequence: CASSMTGSDTQYF. DNA for the CDR3: TGTGCCAGCAGCATGACAGGGTCAGATACGCAGTATTTT.